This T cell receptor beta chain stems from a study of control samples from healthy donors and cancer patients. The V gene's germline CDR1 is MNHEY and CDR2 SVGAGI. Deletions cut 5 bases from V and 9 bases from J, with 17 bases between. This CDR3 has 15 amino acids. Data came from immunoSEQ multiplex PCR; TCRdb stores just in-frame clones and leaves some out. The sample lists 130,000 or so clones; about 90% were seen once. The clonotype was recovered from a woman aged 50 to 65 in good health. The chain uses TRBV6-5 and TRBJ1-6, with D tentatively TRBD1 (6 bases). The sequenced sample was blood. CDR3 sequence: CASSPFLPDSSPLHF. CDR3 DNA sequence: TGTGCCAGCAGTCCCTTTCTCCCGGACAGTTCACCCCTCCACTTT.